These 27 T cell receptor beta chains were sequenced from one sample in a study of CD8 T cells in ankylosing spondylitis. Broader study findings: A TCR beta motif of about eight highly homologous variants appeared characteristic of ankylosing spondylitis blood.

The antigens these receptors bind are not known. TCRdb called the 5' RACE reads again in MiXCR, with one record for every CDR3 protein. The table lists under 850,000 distinct CDR3 sequences, under 20% of them singletons. The material sequenced was blood, either unsorted or a sorted T cell fraction (not recorded which). All receptors derive from a male donor with ankylosing spondylitis.

This clonotype occurred once. This sequence joins TRBV6-1 and TRBJ1-6; 7 bases are a match to TRBD1. The trim removed 6 bases at V and 11 bases at J, leaving 10 bases unmatched. The CDR3 contains 14 residues. The germline V gene encodes CDR1 MNHNS and CDR2 SASEGT. In DNA form, the CDR3 reads TGTGCCAGCAGGAAGGGGACAGTCTCAACACCCCTCCACTTT. Amino acid sequence: CASRKGTVSTPLHF.

This clonotype has only a few counts. This rearrangement joins TRBV9 to TRBJ1-6; tentative D call: TRBD1 (5 bases). The CDR3 is made up of 15 amino acids. Germline V lookup: CDR1 SGDLS, CDR2 YYNGEE. V was trimmed by 3 bases and J by 7 bases, leaving 14 bases between them. CDR3 DNA: TGTGCCAGCAGCGGACCGGGACTGGGGAATTCACCCCTCCACTTT. Translating it yields CASSGPGLGNSPLHF.

The chain has TRBV10-3 and TRBJ2-7, with 8 bases fitting TRBD1. Germline trimming cut 4 bases from V and 3 bases from J; bases unmatched to any gene: 8. This CDR3 comprises 15 residues. CDR1 and CDR2 from the germline V gene are ENHRY and SYGVKD. The CDR3 reads CAISVSGGGSYEQYF. CDR3 DNA: TGTGCCATCAGTGTCTCAGGGGGCGGTAGCTACGAGCAGTACTTC.

The rearrangement links TRBV9 to TRBJ2-1; 10 bases fit TRBD2. The germline gives CDR1 SGDLS, CDR2 YYNGEE. CDR3 length equals 15 residues. The trim removed 0 bases at V and 8 bases at J, leaving 5 bases unmatched. CDR3 bases: TGTGCCAGCAGCGTAGCGGCTAGCGGGAGTGATGAGCAGTTCTTC. It yields the protein CASSVAASGSDEQFF.

This clonotype showed up just a few times. This chain joins TRBV9 and TRBJ1-6; perhaps TRBD1 as D (5 bases). The germline V gene has CDR1 SGDLS and CDR2 YYNGEE. This CDR3 is 16 amino acids long. The V and J ends lost 4 bases and 7 bases respectively, with 18 bases between them. The DNA of the CDR3 is TGTGCCAGCAGCCCCGTGGAGGGGCGGCACAATTCACCCCTCCACTTT. It codes for CASSPVEGRHNSPLHF.

The chain uses TRBV2 and TRBJ2-4; D gene unclear. The V gene's germline CDR1 is SNHLY and CDR2 FYNNEI. V was clipped by 5 bases and J by 0 bases, with 11 bases between them. The CDR3 sequence is 15 residues long. CDR3 coding DNA: TGTGCCAGCAGTCTGGTCACCTTAGCCAAAAACATTCAGTACTTC. Its protein product is CASSLVTLAKNIQYF.

This clonotype was picked up a small number of times. The chain recombines TRBV15 with TRBJ2-5, with 12 positions matching TRBD1. This CDR3 is built from 16 residues. The junction had 8 bases not matched to a gene; V was cut back by 5 bases and J by 4 bases. The germline V gene has CDR1 LNHNV and CDR2 YYDKDF (reference sequence). CDR3 sequence (DNA): TGTGCCACCAGCTTACCGGGACAGGGGGCGGGAGAGACCCAGTACTTC. As protein: CATSLPGQGAGETQYF.

Only a few counts were recorded for this clonotype. This rearrangement joins TRBV4-2 to TRBJ2-5, with TRBD2 identical over 10 bases. This CDR3 contains 16 residues. V was clipped by 2 bases and J by 5 bases; unmatched bases: 8. From germline, CDR1 is LGHNA and CDR2 YNFKEQ. The CDR3 is CASSQKRGGQGETQYF. DNA for the CDR3: TGTGCCAGCAGCCAAAAGCGGGGGGGCCAGGGGGAGACCCAGTACTTC.

This clonotype was counted only a few times. V is TRBV29-1 and J is TRBJ2-3; maybe TRBD2 (5 bases). The V end lost 4 bases, the J end lost 2 bases, and 16 bases lay between the germline ends. This CDR3 region has 15 residues. From germline, CDR1 is SQVTM and CDR2 ANQGSEA. The CDR3 DNA reads as TGCAGCGTTGTCATCGTAGCGCTAGCCACAGATACGCAGTATTTT. It yields the protein CSVVIVALATDTQYF.

The chain joins TRBV4-2 to TRBJ2-3; D is perhaps TRBD2 (6 bases). CDR3 size: 15 residues. Trimming pared 0 bases from V and 2 bases from J, leaving 9 bases between. Germline CDR1 and CDR2: LGHNA and YNFKEQ. This CDR3 reads CASSQDGGNTDTQYF. DNA of the CDR3: TGTGCCAGCAGCCAAGATGGGGGGAACACAGATACGCAGTATTTT.

This clonotype showed up just a few times. The genes are TRBV7-9 and TRBJ1-2; D is ambiguous. The CDR3 is 16 residues long. The V gene lost 4 bases and the J gene lost 2 bases, with 17 bases spanning the gap. The germline CDR1 and CDR2 sequences are SEHNR and FQNEAQ (reference sequence). CDR3 sequence (DNA): TGTGCCAGCAGCTCTTCCCCATGGATGGGGAACTATGGCTACACCTTC. This translates into CASSSSPWMGNYGYTF.

This clonotype was observed many times. The J gene is TRBJ1-3, the V gene TRBV7-2; D is unresolved. The length of the CDR3 is 16 residues. The V gene lost 5 bases and the J gene lost 1 base, with 15 bases spanning the gap. CDR1 and CDR2 (germline): SGHTA, FQGNSA. The CDR3 DNA sequence: TGTGCCAGCAGCCTCACTGGCCGAGGGTCTGGAAACACCATATATTTT. It codes for CASSLTGRGSGNTIYF.

The chain employs TRBV24-1 and TRBJ1-1, with D tentatively TRBD1 (5 bases). V lost 9 bases, J lost 11 bases, and 15 bases lay in between. Germline V lookup: CDR1 KGHDR, CDR2 SFDVKD. The CDR3 loop spans 11 amino acids. The CDR3 reads CATGGIPGAFF. CDR3 sequence (DNA): TGTGCCACCGGGGGGATCCCGGGGGCTTTCTTT.

V is TRBV13 and J is TRBJ2-7; 9 bases agree with TRBD1. Germline CDR1 is PRHDT and CDR2 is FYEKMQ (reference sequence). The V and J ends lost 1 base and 6 bases, in that order; junction bases with no gene match: 4. CDR3 length equals 14 residues. The CDR3 DNA follows: TGTGCCAGCAGCTTAGCCGGGACAGGGCCCGAGCAGTACTTC. It specifies CASSLAGTGPEQYF.

The chain carries TRBV27 and TRBJ1-4, with a weak D call TRBD1 (6 bases). Deletions cut 8 bases from V and 8 bases from J, with 18 bases between. The CDR3 has 14 amino acids. Germline lookup yields CDR1 MNHEY and CDR2 SMNVEV (reference sequence). CDR3 amino acids: CASGPRGNGEKLFF. Written as DNA, the CDR3 is TGTGCCAGCGGACCCAGGGGCAACGGCGAAAAACTGTTTTTT.

This clonotype was seen repeatedly, ten times or more. This rearrangement joins TRBV11-2 to TRBJ2-4, with a possible D match to TRBD1 (6 bases). The CDR3 covers 13 residues. Germline V gene lookup returns CDR1 SGHAT and CDR2 FQNNGV. Trimming stripped 4 bases from V and 5 bases from J, with 9 bases between. DNA of the CDR3: TGTGCCAGCAGCTCCCCAGGGGAAAACATTCAGTACTTC. This sequence encodes CASSSPGENIQYF. Looking up the rest from reference TRBV11-2 and TRBJ2-4 gives the full variable domain: EAGVAQSPRYKIIEKRQSVAFWCNPISGHATLYWYQQILGQGPKLLIQFQNNGVVDDSQLPKDRFSAERLKGVDSTLKIQPAKLEDSAVYLCASSSPGENIQYFGAGTRLSVL.

This chain joins TRBV13 and TRBJ2-1; D possibly corresponds to TRBD2 (6 bases). CDR1 and CDR2 from the germline V gene are PRHDT and FYEKMQ (reference sequence). V was shortened by 1 base and J by 0 bases, with 10 bases between the two germline ends. The CDR3 length is 16 residues. The CDR3 region is CASSLAGRTSYNEQFF. CDR3 DNA: TGTGCCAGCAGCTTAGCTGGGAGGACCTCCTACAATGAGCAGTTCTTC.

The V gene is TRBV30, the J gene TRBJ2-3, with 9 bases matching TRBD2. V shed 3 bases, J shed 4 bases, and the junction held 5 bases outside the gene matches. CDR3 length equals 14 residues. CDR1 GTSNPN and CDR2 SVGIG come from the germline V gene (reference sequence). This chain's CDR3 is CAWSGTSGSDTQYF. The CDR3 DNA follows: TGTGCCTGGAGCGGCACTAGCGGGTCAGATACGCAGTATTTT.

This clonotype was seen a handful of times. The chain uses TRBV6-2 or TRBV6-3 and TRBJ1-2, with a possible D match to TRBD1 (5 bases). The germline CDR1 and CDR2 sequences are MNHEY and SVGEGT. V lost 7 bases and J 1 base, leaving 10 bases between the germline ends. This CDR3 has 13 amino acids. CDR3 coding DNA: TGTGCCAGCATCGACAGCAATAACTATGGCTACACCTTC. This sequence encodes CASIDSNNYGYTF.

This clonotype was detected a few times. This chain joins TRBV7-2 and TRBJ2-1; D is ambiguous. Trimming shortened V by 5 bases and J by 4 bases, and 9 bases separated the two germline ends. CDR1 and CDR2 from the germline V gene are SGHTA and FQGNSA. This CDR3 comprises 13 residues. The CDR3 loop is CASSRGEYNEQFF. The CDR3 DNA sequence: TGTGCCAGCAGCCGTGGGGAATACAATGAGCAGTTCTTC.

This clonotype occurred many times. The chain carries TRBV28 and TRBJ1-2; the match to TRBD1 covers 9 bases. CDR1 MDHEN and CDR2 SYDVKM come from the germline V gene. The CDR3 totals 13 residues. Trimming at V came to 6 bases and at J to 5 bases, leaving 4 bases not matched to a gene. As DNA, the CDR3 is TGTGCCAGCAGGGGACAGGGCCGATATGGCTACACCTTC. This gives the protein CASRGQGRYGYTF.

The chain links TRBV28 to TRBJ2-7; tentatively, D is TRBD1 (5 bases). In germline, CDR1 is MDHEN, CDR2 SYDVKM. The CDR3 runs to 14 residues. The V and J ends lost 2 bases and 3 bases respectively, with 11 bases between them. CDR3 nucleotides: TGTGCCAGCAGTTTAAGGGGCTGGGTCTACGAGCAGTACTTC. Amino acids: CASSLRGWVYEQYF.

CDR3 nucleotide sequence: TGTGCCAGCAGTTTGTCTATCCTATACAATGAGCAGTTCTTC. It specifies CASSLSILYNEQFF. This sequence joins TRBV27 and TRBJ2-1; the D is unclear. V was pared by 3 bases and J by 4 bases, with 10 bases between. Per germline, CDR1 MNHEY and CDR2 SMNVEV (reference sequence). This CDR3 has 14 residues.

This clonotype appeared a few times. The rearrangement uses TRBV6-5 and TRBJ2-2, with TRBD1 as a possible D gene (5 bases). Looked up from germline, CDR1 is MNHEY and CDR2 is SVGAGI. The CDR3 sequence is 15 residues long. Trimming stripped 4 bases from V and 4 bases from J, with 13 bases between. For the CDR3, the DNA is TGTGCCAGCAGTTCCAGGGAACGAGGCACCGGGGAGCTGTTTTTT. Encoded protein: CASSSRERGTGELFF.

This clonotype was seen a handful of times. The gene calls are TRBV20-1 and TRBJ1-1; possibly TRBD1 for D (5 bases). The germline gives CDR1 DFQATT, CDR2 SNEGSKA (reference sequence). V shed 7 bases and J shed 0 bases, with 15 bases lying between them. The length of the CDR3 is 14 residues. CDR3 residues: CSGGGGAMNTEAFF. CDR3 in DNA: TGCAGTGGTGGGGGTGGAGCGATGAACACTGAAGCTTTCTTT.

V is TRBV12-5 and J is TRBJ2-5; 10 bases align to TRBD1. V lost 8 bases to trimming and J lost 5 bases; unmatched junction nucleotides: 20. The length of the CDR3 is 18 residues. Germline V lookup: CDR1 LGHNT, CDR2 FRNRAP. This chain's CDR3 is CASPPGQGKPRGPETQYF. CDR3 sequence (DNA): TGTGCTAGTCCGCCGGGACAGGGGAAGCCGAGGGGTCCGGAGACCCAGTACTTC.

This clonotype has more than one count but fewer than ten. The chain uses TRBV4-2 and TRBJ2-5; 12 bases agree with TRBD2. V lost 1 base to trimming and J lost 3 bases; unmatched junction nucleotides: 12. This CDR3 is 19 amino acids long. Germline lookup yields CDR1 LGHNA and CDR2 YNFKEQ. CDR3 DNA: TGTGCCAGCAGCCAAGGTGCACTAGCGGGAGGCACGGGGGAAGAGACCCAGTACTTC. Amino acid sequence: CASSQGALAGGTGEETQYF.